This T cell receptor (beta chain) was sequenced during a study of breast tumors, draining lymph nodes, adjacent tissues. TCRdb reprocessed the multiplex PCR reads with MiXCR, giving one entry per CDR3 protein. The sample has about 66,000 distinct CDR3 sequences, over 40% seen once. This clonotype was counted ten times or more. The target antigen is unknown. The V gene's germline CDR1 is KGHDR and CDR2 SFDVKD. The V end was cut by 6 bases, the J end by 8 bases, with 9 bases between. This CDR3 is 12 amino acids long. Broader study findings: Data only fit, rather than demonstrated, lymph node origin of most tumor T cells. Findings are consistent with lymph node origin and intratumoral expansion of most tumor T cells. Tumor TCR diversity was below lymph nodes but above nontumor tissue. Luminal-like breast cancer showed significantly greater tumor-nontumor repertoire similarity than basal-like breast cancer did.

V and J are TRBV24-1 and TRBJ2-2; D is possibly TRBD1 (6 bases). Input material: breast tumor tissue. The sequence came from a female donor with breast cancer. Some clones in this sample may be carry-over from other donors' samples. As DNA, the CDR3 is TGTGCCACCAGTACCAGGGGAGGGGAGCTGTTTTTT. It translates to CATSTRGGELFF.